This TCR beta chain was identified during a study of Graves' ophthalmopathy and Graves' hyperthyroidism. Whole-study context: Before any treatment, peripheral blood was taken at the initial diagnosis.

The authors amplified TCR beta CDR3 regions, and they did so from RNA transcripts for repertoire sequencing. First-round RT-PCR with HTBI primers preceded a second-round multiplex PCR. Using its own MiXCR run on the multiplex PCR reads, TCRdb lists one record per CDR3 protein. The sample records under 800,000 distinct CDR3 sequences, about 24% being singletons. Notes on the study in general: Among thyroid clonotypes expanded above 0.001 frequency, most also appeared in blood. The 13-signature model separated ophthalmopathy from stable hyperthyroidism at approximately 91% sensitivity and around 77% specificity.

Hyperthyroidism patients, aged 18 to 65, were newly diagnosed, under 2 months' duration. The CDR3 consists of 13 residues. Trimming left V 2 bases short and J 9 bases short, with 11 bases between. The germline V gene has CDR1 DFQATT and CDR2 SNEGSKA (reference sequence). Note on this clonotype: Antigen: not known.

This rearrangement joins TRBV20-1 to TRBJ1-6, with a weak D call TRBD1 (6 bases). Material: peripheral blood. This TCR was sampled from a woman aged 18-29 years with stable Graves' hyperthyroidism. Some clones in this sample may be carry-over from other donors' samples. CDR3 sequence reads: CSARKDSPSPLHF. DNA for the CDR3: TGCAGTGCTAGAAAGGACAGTCCTTCACCCCTCCACTTT.